The rows below give T cell receptor beta chains drawn from one sample of a study of response to subunit inactivated influenza vaccine. TCRdb processed the RT-PCR reads anew with MiXCR; each CDR3 protein has one entry. In the table there are roughly 550,000 distinct CDR3 sequences, approximately 20% of which are singletons. These sequences were also reported in another study, on T cells expressing NK-cell markers.

The material sequenced was CD4+ T cells sorted from PBMCs, taken approximately 13 days after vaccination. Receptor source: a man between 45 and 60 years old who received an inactivated influenza vaccine. CDR3s include the opening cysteine and the closing phenylalanine or tryptophan. Each record gives: clone size, D gene, J gene, V gene, CDR3 DNA, CDR3 protein. D genes are given only for firm matches. Some rows mark clone size as missing; the rest say once, few, many or name a class of expanded clone.

size: NA
D: TRBD2
J: TRBJ2-7
V: TRBV11-2
DNA: TGTGCCAGCAGCGCCGCCCTAGCGGGGAGTTCCTACGAGCAGTACTTC
CDR3: CASSAALAGSSYEQYF

size: NA
D: NA
J: TRBJ2-1
V: TRBV20-1
DNA: TGCAGTGCTTCTTCGACGGACAAGCCCTACAATGAGCAGTTCTTC
CDR3: CSASSTDKPYNEQFF

size: NA
D: TRBD2
J: TRBJ2-7
V: TRBV5-1
DNA: TGCGCCAGCAGCTTGACGGGCCTAGCGGGAGCCTCCTACGAGCAGTACTTC
CDR3: CASSLTGLAGASYEQYF

size: NA
D: NA
J: TRBJ2-7
V: TRBV9
DNA: TGTGCCAGCAGCGTAGCGCCTAACTACGAGCAGTACTTC
CDR3: CASSVAPNYEQYF

size: NA
D: NA
J: TRBJ2-7
V: TRBV20-1
DNA: TGCAGTGCTAGAGACCACTACGAGCAGTACTTC
CDR3: CSARDHYEQYF

size: NA
D: NA
J: TRBJ2-5
V: TRBV10-3
DNA: TGTGCCATCAGTGAGTACAAAGGAGAGACCCAGTACTTC
CDR3: CAISEYKGETQYF

size: few
D: NA
J: TRBJ2-5
V: TRBV15
DNA: TGTGCCACCAGCAGAGTTGGGGGTAGCGAGACCCAGTACTTC
CDR3: CATSRVGGSETQYF

size: few
D: TRBD2
J: TRBJ2-2
V: TRBV15
DNA: TGTGCCACCAGCAGAGATCGCGGGGGGCGCACCGGGGAGCTGTTTTTT
CDR3: CATSRDRGGRTGELFF

size: NA
D: NA
J: TRBJ2-2
V: TRBV28
DNA: TGTGCCAGCGAGGGGGCGAACACCGGGGAGCTGTTTTTT
CDR3: CASEGANTGELFF

size: NA
D: NA
J: TRBJ2-2
V: TRBV9
DNA: TGTGCCAGCAGCCCGTCGGTGTCCGGGGAGCTGTTTTTT
CDR3: CASSPSVSGELFF

size: NA
D: TRBD1
J: TRBJ1-1
V: TRBV4-3
DNA: TGCGCCAGCAGCCAAGATGGGATCCCAGGGGGGACTGAAGCTTTCTTT
CDR3: CASSQDGIPGGTEAFF

size: few
D: TRBD1
J: TRBJ2-4
V: TRBV28
DNA: TGTGCCAGCAGTCCCAACAGGGGGCGAAACATTCAGTACTTC
CDR3: CASSPNRGRNIQYF

size: NA
D: TRBD2
J: TRBJ2-2
V: TRBV4-3
DNA: TGCGCCAGCAGTCATAAACTAGCGGGGGTAAACACCGGGGAGCTGTTTTTT
CDR3: CASSHKLAGVNTGELFF

size: NA
D: TRBD1
J: TRBJ2-2
V: TRBV6-2/TRBV6-3
DNA: TGTGCCAGCAGACATGGACAGGGAAGGCCCCGCGGGTTCGGGGAGCTGTTTTTT
CDR3: CASRHGQGRPRGFGELFF

size: few
D: NA
J: TRBJ1-3
V: TRBV12-3/TRBV12-4
DNA: TGTGCCAGCAGCCCTCAGACAGGAGATGGAAACACCATATATTTT
CDR3: CASSPQTGDGNTIYF

size: NA
D: NA
J: TRBJ2-7
V: TRBV20-1
DNA: TGCAGTGCTACGAAGGACTCCTACGAGCAGTACTTC
CDR3: CSATKDSYEQYF

size: NA
D: NA
J: TRBJ2-5
V: TRBV4-1
DNA: TGCGCCAGCAGCCAAGTAAATAGGATATCTGAGACCCAGTACTTC
CDR3: CASSQVNRISETQYF

size: NA
D: NA
J: TRBJ2-5
V: TRBV15
DNA: TGTGCCACCAGCAGAGCGGGTGCAGCCCGCCAGCAAGAGACCCAGTACTTC
CDR3: CATSRAGAARQQETQYF

size: NA
D: NA
J: TRBJ2-1
V: TRBV6-6
DNA: TGTGCCAGCAGTTATCCGGAGGGCAATGAGCAGTTCTTC
CDR3: CASSYPEGNEQFF

size: NA
D: NA
J: TRBJ2-7
V: TRBV18
DNA: TGTGCCAGCTCACCCTTTGGACAGCCTCCCTACGAGCAGTACTTC
CDR3: CASSPFGQPPYEQYF

size: few
D: TRBD1
J: TRBJ2-2
V: TRBV5-8
DNA: TGTGCCAGCAGCCGGACAGGGAAGAACACCGGGGAGCTGTTTTTT
CDR3: CASSRTGKNTGELFF

size: many
D: TRBD1
J: TRBJ2-1
V: TRBV12-3/TRBV12-4
DNA: TGTGCCAGCAGTTCTCCCGGGACAGGGAAAAGTTCCTACAATGAGCAGTTCTTC
CDR3: CASSSPGTGKSSYNEQFF

size: NA
D: NA
J: TRBJ1-1
V: TRBV9
DNA: TGTGCCAGCAGCGTCGACACGTTTAACACTGAAGCTTTCTTT
CDR3: CASSVDTFNTEAFF

size: NA
D: TRBD2
J: TRBJ2-5
V: TRBV7-2
DNA: TGTGCCAGCAGCTCCCTTGGACTAGCGGGAGGGGAGACCCAGTACTTC
CDR3: CASSSLGLAGGETQYF

size: few
D: NA
J: TRBJ1-4
V: TRBV7-2
DNA: TGTGCCAGCAGAGCCACCGGGAAACCTAATGAAAAACTGTTTTTT
CDR3: CASRATGKPNEKLFF

size: few
D: NA
J: TRBJ2-1
V: TRBV12-3/TRBV12-4
DNA: TGTGCCAGCAGTTTTGGTCTAGGGGGCTCCTACAATGAGCAGTTCTTC
CDR3: CASSFGLGGSYNEQFF

size: few
D: NA
J: TRBJ2-5
V: TRBV20-1
DNA: TGCAGTGCAAGGGTACTGTATCAAGAGACCCAGTACTTC
CDR3: CSARVLYQETQYF

size: many
D: TRBD2
J: TRBJ2-1
V: TRBV12-3/TRBV12-4
DNA: TGTGCCAGCCAACATGGGACTAGCGGGGGGCGCTCCTACAATGAGCAGTTCTTC
CDR3: CASQHGTSGGRSYNEQFF

size: few
D: TRBD2
J: TRBJ2-7
V: TRBV4-2
DNA: TGTGCCAGCAGCCAAGATAATACCGGGAGGGGCTACGAGCAGTACTTC
CDR3: CASSQDNTGRGYEQYF